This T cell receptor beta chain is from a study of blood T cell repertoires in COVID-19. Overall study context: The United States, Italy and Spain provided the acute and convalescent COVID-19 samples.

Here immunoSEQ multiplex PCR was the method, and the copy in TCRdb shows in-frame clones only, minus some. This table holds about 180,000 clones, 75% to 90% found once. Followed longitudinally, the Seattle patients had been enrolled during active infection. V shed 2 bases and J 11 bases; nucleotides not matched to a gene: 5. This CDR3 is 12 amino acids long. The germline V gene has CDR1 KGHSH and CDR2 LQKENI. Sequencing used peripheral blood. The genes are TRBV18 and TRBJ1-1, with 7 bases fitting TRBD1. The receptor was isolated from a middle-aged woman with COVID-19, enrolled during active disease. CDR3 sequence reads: CASSPKDRTAFF. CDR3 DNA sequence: TGTGCCAGCTCACCAAAGGACAGGACGGCTTTCTTT.